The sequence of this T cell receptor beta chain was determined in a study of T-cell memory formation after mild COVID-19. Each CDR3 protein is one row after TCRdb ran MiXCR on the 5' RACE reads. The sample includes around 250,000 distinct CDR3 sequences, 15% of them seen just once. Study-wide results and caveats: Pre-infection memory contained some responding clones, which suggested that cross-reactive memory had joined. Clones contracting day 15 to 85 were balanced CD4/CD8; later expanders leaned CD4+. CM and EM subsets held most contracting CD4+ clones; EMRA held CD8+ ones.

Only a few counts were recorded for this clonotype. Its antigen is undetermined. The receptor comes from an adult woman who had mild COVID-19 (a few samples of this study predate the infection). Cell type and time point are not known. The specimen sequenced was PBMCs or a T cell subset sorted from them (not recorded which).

In DNA, the CDR3 is TGCGCCAGCGCCATGAACATAGGAGCAGATACGCAGTATTTT. Its translation: CASAMNIGADTQYF. The chain carries TRBV5-1 and TRBJ2-3, with D unclear. The V end lost 7 bases, the J end lost 4 bases, and 16 bases lay between the germline ends. Germline CDR1 and CDR2: SGHRS and YFSETQ. The CDR3 length is 14 residues. The entire variable domain, with the rest obtained from reference TRBV5-1 and TRBJ2-3, is as follows: KAGVTQTPRYLIKTRGQQVTLSCSPISGHRSVSWYQQTPGQGLQFLFEYFSETQRNKGNFPGRFSGRQFSNSRSEMNVSTLELGDSALYLCASAMNIGADTQYFGPGTRLTVL.